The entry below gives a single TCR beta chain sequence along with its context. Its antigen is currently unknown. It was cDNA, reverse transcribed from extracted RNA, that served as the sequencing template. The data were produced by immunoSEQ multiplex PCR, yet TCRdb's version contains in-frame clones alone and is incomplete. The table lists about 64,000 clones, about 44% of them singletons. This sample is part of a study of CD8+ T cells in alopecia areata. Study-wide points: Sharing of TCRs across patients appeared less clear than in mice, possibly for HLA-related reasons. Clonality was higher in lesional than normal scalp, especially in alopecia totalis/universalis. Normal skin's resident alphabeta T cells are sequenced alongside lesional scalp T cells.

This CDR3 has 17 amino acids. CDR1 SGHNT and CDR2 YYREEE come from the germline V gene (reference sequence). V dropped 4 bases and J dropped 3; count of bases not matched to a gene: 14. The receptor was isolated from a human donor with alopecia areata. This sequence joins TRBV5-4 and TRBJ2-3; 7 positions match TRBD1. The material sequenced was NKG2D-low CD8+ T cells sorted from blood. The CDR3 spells CASSHQQGPASTDTQYF. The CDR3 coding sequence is TGTGCCAGCAGCCATCAACAGGGGCCAGCTAGTACAGATACGCAGTATTTT.